What follows are 24 T cell receptor beta chains derived from one specimen sequenced in a study of blood T cell repertoires in COVID-19. Some clones are missing from TCRdb's copy, which holds only in-frame ones; the method was immunoSEQ multiplex PCR. The table has under 200,000 clones, 80% to 85% seen once; the top ten hold roughly 2.6%. The sample taken for sequencing was peripheral blood. Source of these receptors: a human donor with acute or convalescent COVID-19. The donor label of this sample is uncertain.

This chain's CDR3 is CASISGESSTDTQYF. The CDR3, as DNA: TGTGCCAGCATTAGCGGGGAGTCGAGCACAGATACGCAGTATTTT. The chain uses TRBV2 and TRBJ2-3; 8 bases match TRBD2. The V and J ends lost 7 bases and 0 bases, in that order; junction bases with no gene match: 6. CDR1 is SNHLY and CDR2 is FYNNEI in the germline V gene. The CDR3 has 15 amino acids.

In its sample, this clone was seen once. This chain connects TRBV19 to TRBJ1-6; D is unresolved. The length of the CDR3 is 15 residues. Germline assignment: CDR1 LNHDA and CDR2 SQIVND (reference sequence). V lost 3 bases to trimming and J lost 9 bases, with 15 bases between them. CDR3: CASSIGTLSGSPLHF. DNA of the CDR3: TGTGCCAGTAGTATCGGAACTCTTTCGGGTTCACCCCTCCACTTT.

This chain connects TRBV2 to TRBJ1-1, with TRBD1 matching 9 bases. The CDR3 sequence is 15 residues long. Trimming removed 4 bases from V and 5 bases from J; junction bases left unmatched: 8. Germline CDR1 reads SNHLY; CDR2 reads FYNNEI. The CDR3 DNA is TGTGCCAGCAGTGCTGTTAGGGGGACAGGGACTGAAGCTTTCTTT. As protein: CASSAVRGTGTEAFF.

A single count supports this clone. The chain is built from TRBV20-1 and TRBJ2-1; D is uncertain. The CDR3 totals 12 residues. V shed 3 bases and J shed 6 bases, with 9 bases lying between them. Germline V gives CDR1 DFQATT, CDR2 SNEGSKA (reference sequence). The CDR3 DNA follows: TGCAGTGCTAGTGGGCGGATCAATGAGCAGTTCTTC. It yields the protein CSASGRINEQFF.

Remarks on this clone: Other DNA sequences in this specimen translate into the identical CDR3. The rearrangement uses TRBV29-1 and TRBJ1-1; 8 bases are shared with TRBD1. Germline CDR1 reads SQVTM; CDR2 reads ANQGSEA. The V segment lost 7 bases and the J segment 1 base; nucleotides outside the gene matches: 5. The CDR3 covers 13 residues. The CDR3 DNA reads as TGCAGCGCCTCTGACAGGGGGAACACTGAAGCTTTCTTT. It yields the protein CSASDRGNTEAFF.

This clone was found once. The chain uses TRBV6-1 and TRBJ1-5; no clear D gene. The V end was cut by 3 bases, the J end by 4 bases, with 7 bases between. The V gene's germline CDR1 is MNHNS and CDR2 SASEGT. This CDR3 comprises 13 residues. CDR3 nucleotides: TGTGCCAGCAGTGAGTTCGGGAATCAGCCCCAGCATTTT. Residues: CASSEFGNQPQHF.

The chain is built from TRBV6-5 and TRBJ2-2; D unclear. CDR3 length equals 14 residues. CDR1 and CDR2 (germline): MNHEY, SVGAGI. The V end was cut by 6 bases, the J end by 6 bases, with 14 bases between. This chain's CDR3 is CASSLSELAGELFF. The CDR3 bases are TGTGCCAGCAGCCTCAGCGAGTTAGCCGGGGAGCTGTTTTTT.

The gene calls are TRBV6-5 and TRBJ1-1, with D hard to call. CDR3 length: 14 amino acids. Germline V lookup: CDR1 MNHEY, CDR2 SVGAGI. Trimming left V 5 bases short and J 3 bases short, with 13 bases between. The chain's CDR3 is CASSRRFRYTEAFF. The CDR3 region has the DNA TGTGCCAGCAGTCGTCGGTTCAGGTACACTGAAGCTTTCTTT.

This clone was detected once. This chain's CDR3 is CASIPDGIYGYTF. The CDR3 region has the DNA TGTGCCAGCATACCAGACGGGATCTATGGCTACACCTTC. The V call is TRBV6-5, the J call TRBJ1-2; no definite D call. Germline values: CDR1 MNHEY, CDR2 SVGAGI. The CDR3 has 13 residues. V gave up 7 bases and J gave up 4 bases, with 13 bases separating them.

V usage is TRBV7-8 and J usage is TRBJ2-7; 8 positions match TRBD1. The CDR3 has 14 residues. Trimming cost V 2 bases and J 4 bases; bases outside gene matches: 4. Germline loops: CDR1 SGHVS, CDR2 FQNEAQ. CDR3 coding DNA: TGTGCCAGCAGCTTATCAGGGGGCTCGTACGAGCAGTACTTC. Translating gives CASSLSGGSYEQYF. The entire variable domain, with the rest obtained from reference TRBV7-8 and TRBJ2-7, is as follows: GAGVSQSPRYKVAKRGQDVALRCDPISGHVSLFWYQQALGQGPEFLTYFQNEAQLDKSGLPSDRFFAERPEGSVSTLKIQRTQQEDSAVYLCASSLSGGSYEQYFGPGTRLTVT.

V gene TRBV6-2 or TRBV6-3 combines with J gene TRBJ2-7, with TRBD2 identical over 13 bases. This CDR3 has 19 residues. With 5 bases clipped from V and 1 base from J, the junction kept 14 bases outside the gene matches. CDR1 MNHEY and CDR2 SVGEGT come from the germline V gene. The CDR3 nucleotides read TGTGCCAGCAGTCACCTACGGGGACTAGCGGGGATCCTTTCCTACGAGCAGTACTTC. Amino acid sequence: CASSHLRGLAGILSYEQYF.

CDR3 amino acids: CASSQGPGQGQGYGYTF. The CDR3, as DNA: TGTGCCAGCAGCCAAGGACCCGGACAGGGTCAAGGGTATGGCTACACCTTC. The genes are TRBV3-1 (or the pseudogene TRBV3-2) and TRBJ1-2, with 8 bases identical to TRBD1. V shed 1 base and J 5 bases; nucleotides not matched to a gene: 12. Germline lookup yields CDR1 LGHDT and CDR2 YNNKEL (reference sequence). The CDR3 covers 17 residues.

The gene calls are TRBV27 and TRBJ1-3; D call uncertain. V was trimmed by 5 bases and J by 4 bases, leaving 18 bases between them. CDR1 and CDR2 from the germline V gene are MNHEY and SMNVEV (reference sequence). CDR3 length: 16 amino acids. The CDR3 loop is CASSRGPGLLGNTIYF. Here the CDR3 DNA reads TGTGCCAGCAGTCGAGGGCCTGGGCTGCTGGGAAACACCATATATTTT.

This sequence joins TRBV5-1 and TRBJ1-2; 7 positions agree with TRBD1. Per the germline V gene, CDR1 is SGHRS and CDR2 is YFSETQ. Losses at the gene ends were 4 bases for V and 2 bases for J; bases not matched to a gene: 5. The CDR3 totals 14 residues. The CDR3 loop reads CASSPQTGNYGYTF. The CDR3 DNA follows: TGCGCCAGCAGCCCCCAGACAGGGAACTATGGCTACACCTTC. The full variable domain, in which reference TRBV5-1 and TRBJ1-2 provide the parts outside the CDR3, is KAGVTQTPRYLIKTRGQQVTLSCSPISGHRSVSWYQQTPGQGLQFLFEYFSETQRNKGNFPGRFSGRQFSNSRSEMNVSTLELGDSALYLCASSPQTGNYGYTFGSGTRLTVV.

The genes are TRBV5-6 and TRBJ1-1; possible D gene TRBD1, 6 bases. CDR1 SGHDT and CDR2 YYEEEE come from the germline V gene. The CDR3 totals 13 residues. Trimming left V 5 bases short and J 7 bases short, with 15 bases between. CDR3 in DNA: TGTGCCAGCAGAATAGGCTTCAGGGGTGAAGCTTTCTTT. This codes for CASRIGFRGEAFF. Filled out from reference TRBV5-6 and TRBJ1-1, the complete variable domain reads DAGVTQSPTHLIKTRGQQVTLRCSPKSGHDTVSWYQQALGQGPQFIFQYYEEEERQRGNFPDRFSGHQFPNYSSELNVNALLLGDSALYLCASRIGFRGEAFFGQGTRLTVV.

The rearrangement joins TRBV30 to TRBJ2-7, with TRBD2 identical over 13 bases. The V and J ends lost 3 bases and 2 bases, in that order; junction bases with no gene match: 1. CDR3 length equals 14 residues. Germline CDR1 and CDR2: GTSNPN and SVGIG (reference sequence). The CDR3 DNA reads TGTGCCTGGAGGGGACTAGCGGGGACCTACGAGCAGTACTTC. Translating it yields CAWRGLAGTYEQYF.

The chain recombines TRBV7-3 with TRBJ2-2; D is ambiguous. This CDR3 is 13 amino acids long. V lost 5 bases and J lost 3, with 7 bases in between. Looked up from germline, CDR1 is SGHTA and CDR2 is FQGTGA. The CDR3 loop reads CASSLLHTGELFF. CDR3 sequence (DNA): TGTGCCAGCAGCCTACTACACACCGGGGAGCTGTTTTTT.

V is TRBV18 and J is TRBJ1-5; tentative D call: TRBD1 (6 bases). The CDR3 has 14 amino acids. Germline lookup yields CDR1 KGHSH and CDR2 LQKENI. V dropped 5 bases and J dropped 5 bases, with 13 bases sitting between them. The CDR3 sequence is CASSDTGRDQPQHF. CDR3 nucleotides: TGTGCCAGCTCAGATACAGGGAGGGATCAGCCCCAGCATTTT.

This chain joins TRBV7-8 and TRBJ1-1, with 7 bases fitting TRBD1. There are 16 residues in the CDR3. Germline CDR1 reads SGHVS; CDR2 reads FQNEAQ. The V and J ends lost 2 bases and 1 base, in that order; junction bases with no gene match: 7. The CDR3 sequence is CASSLRQGDRNTEAFF. The CDR3 DNA follows: TGTGCCAGCAGCTTAAGACAGGGCGATAGGAACACTGAAGCTTTCTTT.

This rearrangement joins TRBV3-1 (or the pseudogene TRBV3-2) to TRBJ1-2, with TRBD1 identical over 9 bases. CDR1 LGHDT and CDR2 YNNKEL come from the germline V gene (reference sequence). The V segment lost 1 base and the J segment 5 bases; nucleotides outside the gene matches: 2. The CDR3 loop spans 14 amino acids. The CDR3 region has the DNA TGTGCCAGCAGCCAAGGGGGGACAGGGTATGGCTACACCTTC. This encodes CASSQGGTGYGYTF.

The J gene is TRBJ1-2, the V gene TRBV28, with a possible D match to TRBD1 (5 bases). This CDR3 region has 17 residues. Germline V CDR1 and CDR2: MDHEN, SYDVKM. The V gene lost 3 bases and the J gene lost 6 bases, with 23 bases spanning the gap. The CDR3 is CASSFRTGPPWADGYTF. CDR3 bases: TGTGCCAGCAGTTTTCGAACAGGTCCCCCCTGGGCAGATGGCTACACCTTC.

DNA of the CDR3: TGTGCCAGCAGCGGTACTAGCGGGACTTACCAAGAGCAGTTCTTC. Its translation is CASSGTSGTYQEQFF. The chain links TRBV7-3 to TRBJ2-1, with 10 bases that match TRBD2. In germline, CDR1 is SGHTA, CDR2 FQGTGA. CDR3 length: 15 amino acids. V shed 5 bases and J 10 bases; nucleotides not matched to a gene: 11.

The rearrangement joins TRBV7-9 to TRBJ1-2, with unresolved D. Trimming took 0 bases from V and 0 from J, leaving 8 bases between them. Germline CDR1 is SEHNR and CDR2 is FQNEAQ (reference sequence). The CDR3 is made up of 15 amino acids. DNA of the CDR3: TGTGCCAGCAGCTTAGCGGAGGGAACTAACTATGGCTACACCTTC. It is translated as CASSLAEGTNYGYTF.

The rearrangement uses TRBV30 and TRBJ1-5; D call uncertain. The CDR3 loop spans 15 amino acids. The V end was cut by 2 bases, the J end by 6 bases, with 17 bases between. Germline assignment: CDR1 GTSNPN and CDR2 SVGIG (reference sequence). CDR3 in amino acids: CAWSLDLSGGQPQHF. CDR3 DNA: TGTGCCTGGAGTTTGGACTTATCGGGTGGTCAGCCCCAGCATTTT.